This T cell receptor (beta chain) was captured in a study of blood T cell repertoires in COVID-19. Overall study: From the United States, Italy and Spain came samples of acute and convalescent COVID-19. T cells, B-cell-depleted T cells, or PBMCs provided the cDNA or gDNA that served as material.

Germline CDR1 is GTSNPN and CDR2 is SVGIG (reference sequence). With V trimmed by 2 bases and J by 6 bases, 4 bases remained unmatched. The CDR3 is 14 amino acids. Original methodology: Estimation of nucleated cell counts relied on the amplification of reference gene primers. Sequencing was performed with immunoSEQ multiplex PCR; in TCRdb, only in-frame clones are kept and a portion is missing. The V and J calls and clone size come from that table; D and trimming were worked out from the DNA. This sample has 90,000 to 150,000 clones; 70% to 90% occur once, and the top ten carry around 0.81%. This rearrangement joins TRBV30 to TRBJ1-6, with 7 bases fitting TRBD1. This receptor was identified in a woman between 45 and 60 years old with active or convalescent COVID-19. Sequenced sample: peripheral blood. CDR3 in amino acids: CAWSQGTVNSPLHF. CDR3 coding DNA: TGTGCCTGGAGTCAAGGGACAGTTAATTCACCCCTCCACTTT.